Below are 15 T cell receptor beta chains sequenced from a single sample in a study of blood T cell repertoires in COVID-19. Data came from immunoSEQ multiplex PCR; TCRdb stores just in-frame clones and leaves some out. Of about 230,000 clones in the sample, roughly 76% are singletons; the top ten hold roughly 8%. The sequenced material came from peripheral blood. The source of these receptors is a woman over 75 with COVID-19, enrolled during active disease.

The chain combines TRBV27 with TRBJ1-2, with no clear D. Germline CDR1 MNHEY, CDR2 SMNVEV (reference sequence). The CDR3 extends over 18 amino acids. Trimming left V 0 bases short and J 1 base short, with 18 bases between. The CDR3 loop reads CASSLSRSEAGFNYGYTF. CDR3 DNA: TGTGCCAGCAGTTTATCGCGCTCGGAGGCAGGTTTTAACTATGGCTACACCTTC.

The V gene is TRBV6-5, the J gene TRBJ2-7; 9 nucleotides align to TRBD1. V trimming: 3 bases; J trimming: 2 bases; junction bases outside the gene matches: 8. This CDR3 comprises 16 residues. CDR1 and CDR2 from the germline V gene are MNHEY and SVGAGI. The CDR3 DNA reads TGTGCCAGCAGTTATAGCACAGGGGGCATACCCTACGAGCAGTACTTC. It encodes CASSYSTGGIPYEQYF.

The gene calls are TRBV7-9 and TRBJ1-5; 7 bases fit TRBD1. Germline CDR1 SEHNR, CDR2 FQNEAQ (reference sequence). V gave up 4 bases and J gave up 4 bases; unmatched junction bases: 4. CDR3 length equals 14 residues. As DNA, the CDR3 is TGTGCCAGCAGCTCACGACAGGGTAATCAGCCCCAGCATTTT. The encoded protein is CASSSRQGNQPQHF.

The V call is TRBV5-4, the J call TRBJ1-4; D remains ambiguous. From germline, CDR1 is SGHNT and CDR2 YYREEE (reference sequence). Trimming pared 4 bases from V and 3 bases from J, leaving 13 bases between. The CDR3 consists of 15 residues. Here the CDR3 DNA reads TGTGCCAGCAGCCCGTCGGCAGGTGCTAATGAAAAACTGTTTTTT. This encodes CASSPSAGANEKLFF.

The J gene is TRBJ1-1, the V gene TRBV7-6, with 8 bases fitting TRBD1. The V gene's germline CDR1 is SGHVS and CDR2 FNYEAQ. The V gene end was trimmed by 6 bases and the J gene end by 4 bases; junction bases not matched to a gene: 4. The CDR3 is 13 amino acids. In DNA form, the CDR3 reads TGTGCCAGCAGGCCTACAGGGGGCACTGAAGCTTTCTTT. This gives the protein CASRPTGGTEAFF.

The V gene is TRBV27, the J gene TRBJ2-3; 8 bases match TRBD1. V was clipped by 1 base and J by 4 bases; unmatched bases: 7. The V gene's germline CDR1 is MNHEY and CDR2 SMNVEV (reference sequence). The CDR3 totals 16 residues. The CDR3 DNA reads as TGTGCCAGCAGTTTATTCGACAGGGGAGGTGCAGATACGCAGTATTTT. Translated, it gives CASSLFDRGGADTQYF.

The J gene is TRBJ2-2, the V gene TRBV7-3; maybe TRBD1 (6 bases). The germline CDR1 and CDR2 sequences are SGHTA and FQGTGA. The CDR3 contains 14 residues. Trimming removed 3 bases at V and 2 bases at J, with 7 bases between. As DNA, the CDR3 is TGTGCCAGCAGCTTGACAGGAAACACCGGGGAGCTGTTTTTT. Translated: CASSLTGNTGELFF.

This clone was found a few times. The chain has TRBV15 and TRBJ2-7, with 8 bases fitting TRBD2. Germline values: CDR1 LNHNV, CDR2 YYDKDF (reference sequence). The V segment lost 6 bases and the J segment 4 bases; nucleotides outside the gene matches: 5. The CDR3 is made up of 13 amino acids. This chain's CDR3 is CATSLSGSYEQYF. DNA for the CDR3: TGTGCCACCAGTTTAAGCGGGAGTTACGAGCAGTACTTC. The complete variable domain, with remaining parts taken from reference TRBV15 and TRBJ2-7, reads DAMVIQNPRYQVTQFGKPVTLSCSQTLNHNVMYWYQQKSSQAPKLLFHYYDKDFNNEADTPDNFQSRRPNTSFCFLDIRSPGLGDTAMYLCATSLSGSYEQYFGPGTRLTVT.

The chain uses TRBV11-3 and TRBJ2-7, with 7 bases that match TRBD2. The CDR3 consists of 15 residues. Trimming at V came to 3 bases and at J to 7 bases, leaving 12 bases not matched to a gene. Germline loops: CDR1 SGHNT, CDR2 YENEEA. CDR3 DNA sequence: TGTGCCAGCAGCTTCGGTTTAGCGGGCCTTCTGGAGCAGTACTTC. Protein sequence: CASSFGLAGLLEQYF.

This clone was seen only once. This chain links TRBV9 with TRBJ2-2, with D hard to call. Germline CDR1 and CDR2: SGDLS and YYNGEE. The CDR3 covers 13 residues. Trimming removed 0 bases from V and 5 bases from J, with 5 bases in between. The CDR3 bases are TGTGCCAGCAGCGTAGCCCCAACCGGGGAGCTGTTTTTT. Translation gives CASSVAPTGELFF.

J is TRBJ2-7 and V is TRBV30; D is unresolved. The CDR3 is made up of 14 amino acids. V was trimmed by 0 bases and J by 5 bases, leaving 14 bases between them. Germline V gene sequence: CDR1 GTSNPN, CDR2 SVGIG (reference sequence). This chain's CDR3 is CAWSVSPNRNEQYF. The CDR3 DNA follows: TGTGCCTGGAGTGTATCTCCTAATCGTAACGAGCAGTACTTC.

J is TRBJ1-4 and V is TRBV18; 8 nucleotides line up with TRBD1. V shed 3 bases and J 8 bases; nucleotides not matched to a gene: 8. From germline, CDR1 is KGHSH and CDR2 LQKENI. The CDR3 is made up of 15 amino acids. CDR3 coding DNA: TGTGCCAGCTCACCGAAGACAGGGGATAGGGAAAAACTGTTTTTT. Translated, it gives CASSPKTGDREKLFF.

The rearrangement uses TRBV15 and TRBJ1-6; 10 nucleotides agree with TRBD1. The CDR3 covers 17 residues. Germline V gene sequence: CDR1 LNHNV, CDR2 YYDKDF (reference sequence). J gave up 7 bases and V 4 bases, and 10 bases lay outside the gene matches. CDR3 bases: TGTGCCACCAGCAACACAGACAGGGGGCGAGGGAATTCACCCCTCCACTTT. It encodes CATSNTDRGRGNSPLHF. The full variable domain, completed using reference TRBV15 and TRBJ1-6, is DAMVIQNPRYQVTQFGKPVTLSCSQTLNHNVMYWYQQKSSQAPKLLFHYYDKDFNNEADTPDNFQSRRPNTSFCFLDIRSPGLGDTAMYLCATSNTDRGRGNSPLHFGNGTRLTVT.

This clone showed up just once. The gene calls are TRBV2 and TRBJ2-1; 10 nucleotides agree with TRBD2. The germline CDR1 and CDR2 sequences are SNHLY and FYNNEI. This CDR3 is built from 15 residues. With V trimmed by 4 bases and J by 6 bases, 6 bases remained unmatched. The chain's CDR3 is CASSAGTSAPNEQFF. The DNA for the CDR3 is TGTGCCAGCAGTGCCGGGACTAGCGCCCCCAATGAGCAGTTCTTC.

J is TRBJ2-1 and V is TRBV4-1; TRBD1 agrees at 10 bases. CDR3 length: 17 amino acids. Germline CDR1 MGHRA, CDR2 YSYEKL. After removal of 1 base from V and 7 bases from J, the junction contained 10 bases not matched to a gene. The CDR3 sequence: CASSQVLGTGVKNEQFF. CDR3 nucleotide sequence: TGCGCCAGCAGCCAAGTGCTAGGGACAGGGGTGAAGAATGAGCAGTTCTTC.